The 10 T cell receptor beta chains below were found in one sample sequenced in a study of blood T cell repertoires in COVID-19 (dated by TCRdb to between 2020 and 2021). Library prep was done by the immunoSEQ multiplex PCR assay. TCRdb obtained this table from immuneACCESS and retained in-frame rearrangements with V and J assigned. These tables miss some clones; where compared with another copy, unresolved V genes account for less than half of the shortfall, and the remainder is unexplained. This sample gives fewer than 350,000 clones in total; approximately 86% of them show up just once. The ten biggest clones cover about 2.2% of the sample. The specimen sequenced was peripheral blood. These receptors came from a woman in her thirties who had recovered from COVID-19.

This clone was seen a single time. The J gene is TRBJ1-1, the V gene TRBV10-3; D is undetermined. From germline, CDR1 is ENHRY and CDR2 SYGVKD. The CDR3 consists of 11 residues. The V gene lost 10 bases and the J gene lost 4 bases, with 10 bases spanning the gap. CDR3: CASLGGTEAFF. The CDR3 coding sequence is TGTGCCAGTCTTGGAGGCACTGAAGCTTTCTTT.

The chain links TRBV6-5 to TRBJ2-7; TRBD1 matches 7 bases. Germline CDR1 is MNHEY and CDR2 is SVGAGI. V gave up 6 bases and J gave up 5 bases; unmatched junction bases: 10. This CDR3 comprises 14 residues. Written as DNA, the CDR3 is TGTGCCAGCAGCTTTGACAGGGACCTTCACGAGCAGTACTTC. As protein: CASSFDRDLHEQYF.

The chain carries TRBV7-2 and TRBJ2-3, with D possibly being TRBD2 (5 bases). The germline gives CDR1 SGHTA, CDR2 FQGNSA. This CDR3 region has 14 residues. Trimming cost V 3 bases and J 4 bases, with 11 bases left between them. Written as DNA, the CDR3 is TGTGCCAGCAGCTTTCCGCGGGCGTCAGATACGCAGTATTTT. It encodes CASSFPRASDTQYF.

The chain links TRBV6-2 or TRBV6-3 to TRBJ2-3, with TRBD1 identical over 8 bases. This CDR3 has 16 residues. The germline V gene encodes CDR1 MNHEY and CDR2 SVGEGT. Unmatched junction bases numbered 6, after V lost 4 bases and J lost 0 bases. DNA for the CDR3: TGTGCCAGCAGTTCTCGGAGGACAGGGAGCACAGATACGCAGTATTTT. Translation gives CASSSRRTGSTDTQYF.

This chain connects TRBV5-1 to TRBJ1-2; D unclear. Trimming took 2 bases from V and 3 from J, leaving 11 bases between them. The germline gives CDR1 SGHRS, CDR2 YFSETQ. This CDR3 comprises 14 residues. The CDR3 reads CASSFKTPYYGYTF. Written as DNA, the CDR3 is TGCGCCAGCAGCTTTAAAACACCATACTATGGCTACACCTTC.

This clone was recorded only once. The chain couples TRBV30 to TRBJ1-2; D is unclear. The CDR3 contains 12 residues. Deletions cut 5 bases from V and 8 bases from J, with 15 bases between. The germline CDR1 and CDR2 sequences are GTSNPN and SVGIG (reference sequence). The CDR3 protein is CAWGPHAGGYTF. Here the CDR3 DNA reads TGTGCCTGGGGGCCCCACGCGGGGGGCTACACCTTC.

The rearrangement joins TRBV4-3 to TRBJ2-5; 7 nucleotides line up with TRBD2. J was trimmed by 2 bases and V by 4 bases; bases with no gene match: 7. The CDR3 has 15 amino acids. The germline gives CDR1 LGHNA, CDR2 YSLEER. The CDR3 region has the DNA TGCGCCAGCAGCCTTGCGGGTAGCGGGCAAGAGACCCAGTACTTC. It codes for CASSLAGSGQETQYF.

The chain has TRBV27 and TRBJ2-1; TRBD2 is a possible D gene (6 bases). There are 15 residues in the CDR3. V lost 2 bases to trimming and J lost 6 bases, with 14 bases between them. CDR1 and CDR2 (germline): MNHEY, SMNVEV (reference sequence). The CDR3 loop reads CASSLASAAFNEQFF. Written as DNA, the CDR3 is TGTGCCAGCAGTTTAGCTAGCGCAGCGTTCAATGAGCAGTTCTTC.

The chain links TRBV18 to TRBJ2-7; tentatively, D is TRBD2 (5 bases). The CDR3 is 14 residues long. V lost 1 base, J lost 3 bases, and 10 bases lay in between. From germline, CDR1 is KGHSH and CDR2 LQKENI. In nucleotides, the CDR3 is TGTGCCAGCTCACCACGCGGACTTATCTACGAGCAGTACTTC. It codes for CASSPRGLIYEQYF.

The rearrangement joins TRBV19 to TRBJ2-4; the D gene is possibly TRBD2 (5 bases). The CDR3 is 17 residues long. Germline CDR1 is LNHDA and CDR2 is SQIVND (reference sequence). The V end was cut by 3 bases, the J end by 0 bases, with 15 bases between. CDR3 residues: CASSMLDGGLAKNIQYF. For the CDR3, the DNA is TGTGCCAGTAGTATGCTCGACGGAGGACTAGCCAAAAACATTCAGTACTTC.